This TCR beta chain was identified during a study of blood T cell repertoires in COVID-19. Study-wide background: Some COVID-19 samples were acute and others convalescent; all came from the United States, Italy and Spain. Sources were T cells, B-cell-depleted T cells, or PBMCs; the material itself was cDNA or gDNA.

Original handling: It was from reference gene primer amplification that nucleated cell counts were estimated. Generated by immunoSEQ multiplex PCR, the TCRdb table keeps only in-frame clones and is missing some. That table gives V, J and clone size, and the DNA gave D and trimming. The repertoire has 14,000 to 15,000 clones, approximately 83% of them found once; the top ten carry around 16%. Germline V lookup: CDR1 SEHNR, CDR2 FQNEAQ (reference sequence). This CDR3 region has 13 residues. V dropped 5 bases and J dropped 1 base, with 8 bases sitting between them. The source is a human donor in a cohort sampled during active COVID-19. Sequenced input: peripheral blood. The V and J genes are TRBV7-9 and TRBJ1-1; D possibly corresponds to TRBD1 (5 bases). The CDR3, as DNA: TGTGCCAGCAGCAACCAGGGGAACACTGAAGCTTTCTTT. This translates into CASSNQGNTEAFF.